The entry below gives a single T cell receptor (beta chain) sequence along with its context. Its antigen is undetermined. This entry comes from a study of beta chain features in type 1 diabetes. At the level of the study: Patients did not differ from healthy donors in age, gender or cell yield.

The study reverse transcribed the entire isolated RNA, so it sequenced expressed TCRB transcripts. The data were produced by immunoSEQ multiplex PCR, yet TCRdb's version contains in-frame clones alone and is incomplete. The sample contains hundreds of thousands of clones, about 71% of which appear only once. The CDR3 runs to 16 residues. Germline V CDR1 and CDR2: LNHDA, SQIVND (reference sequence). J lost 2 bases, V lost 3 bases, and 8 bases had no gene match. Findings and limits, study-wide: TCRB CDR3s from Type 1 diabetes patients were moderately but significantly shorter in all four CD4+ subsets. VDJ junctions in type 1 diabetes patients carried more deletions and fewer insertions.

The sequence came from a man younger than 45 in good health. The chain combines TRBV19 with TRBJ2-5, with TRBD2 identical over 8 bases. Input material: naive CD4+ T cells from blood. CDR3 nucleotide sequence: TGTGCCAGTAGTATGCTAGGTAGCGGGGTACAAGAGACCCAGTACTTC. It codes for CASSMLGSGVQETQYF.